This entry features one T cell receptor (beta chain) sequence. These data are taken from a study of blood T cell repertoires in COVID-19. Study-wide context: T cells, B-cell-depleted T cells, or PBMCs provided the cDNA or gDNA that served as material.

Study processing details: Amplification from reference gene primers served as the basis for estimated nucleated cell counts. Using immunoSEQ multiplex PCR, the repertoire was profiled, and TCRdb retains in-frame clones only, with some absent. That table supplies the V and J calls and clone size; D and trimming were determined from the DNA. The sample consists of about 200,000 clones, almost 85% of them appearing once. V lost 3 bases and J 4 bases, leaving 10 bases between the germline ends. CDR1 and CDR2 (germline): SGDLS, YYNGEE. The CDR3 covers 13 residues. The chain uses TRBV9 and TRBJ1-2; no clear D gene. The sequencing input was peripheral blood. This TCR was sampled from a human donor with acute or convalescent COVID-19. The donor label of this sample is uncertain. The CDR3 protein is CASSGGVFYGYTF. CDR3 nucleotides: TGTGCCAGCAGCGGCGGAGTCTTCTATGGCTACACCTTC.